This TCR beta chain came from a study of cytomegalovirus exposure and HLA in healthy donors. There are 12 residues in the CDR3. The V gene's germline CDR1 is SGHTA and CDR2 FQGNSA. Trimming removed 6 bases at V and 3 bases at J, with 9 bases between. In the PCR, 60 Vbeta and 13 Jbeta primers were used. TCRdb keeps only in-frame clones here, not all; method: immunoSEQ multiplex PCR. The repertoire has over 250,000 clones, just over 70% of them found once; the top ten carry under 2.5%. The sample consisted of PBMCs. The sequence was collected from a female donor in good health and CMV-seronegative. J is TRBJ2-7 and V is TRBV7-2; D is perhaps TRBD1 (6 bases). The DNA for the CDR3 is TGTGCCAGCAGGACGGACAGCTACGAGCAGTACTTC. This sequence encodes CASRTDSYEQYF.